This TCR beta chain was identified in a study of technical replicates of blood from four donors. Libraries were prepared by immunoSEQ multiplex PCR; TCRdb keeps only in-frame clonotypes and omits some of them. The repertoire holds almost 90,000 clones, with roughly 94% as singletons. V lost 8 bases, J lost 0 bases, and 5 bases stayed unmatched. The CDR3 covers 14 residues. Per germline, CDR1 MGHDK and CDR2 SYGVNS. The chain carries TRBV25-1 and TRBJ1-1; TRBD1 matches at 8 bases. Specimen: T cells isolated from PBMCs. This sequence originates from a human donor in good health. CDR3 in amino acids: CASVRTGLNTEAFF. CDR3 nucleotides: TGTGCCAGCGTCCGGACAGGGCTGAACACTGAAGCTTTCTTT.